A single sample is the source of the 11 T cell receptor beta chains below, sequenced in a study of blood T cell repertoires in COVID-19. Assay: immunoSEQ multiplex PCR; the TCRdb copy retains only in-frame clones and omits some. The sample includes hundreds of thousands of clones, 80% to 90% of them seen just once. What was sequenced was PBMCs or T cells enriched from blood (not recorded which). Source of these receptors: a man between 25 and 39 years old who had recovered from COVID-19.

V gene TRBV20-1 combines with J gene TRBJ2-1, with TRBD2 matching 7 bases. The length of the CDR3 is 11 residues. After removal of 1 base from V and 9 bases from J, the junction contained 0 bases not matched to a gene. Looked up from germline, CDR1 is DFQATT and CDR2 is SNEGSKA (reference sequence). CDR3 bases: TGCAGTGCTAGAGGCGGGGGTGAGCAGTTCTTC. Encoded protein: CSARGGGEQFF.

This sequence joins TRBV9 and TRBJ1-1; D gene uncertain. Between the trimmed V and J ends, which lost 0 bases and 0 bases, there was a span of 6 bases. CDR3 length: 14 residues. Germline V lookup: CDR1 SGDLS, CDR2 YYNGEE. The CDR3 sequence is CASSVVGLNTEAFF. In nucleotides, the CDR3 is TGTGCCAGCAGCGTAGTCGGGTTGAACACTGAAGCTTTCTTT. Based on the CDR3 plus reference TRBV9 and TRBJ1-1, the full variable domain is DSGVTQTPKHLITATGQRVTLRCSPRSGDLSVYWYQQSLDQGLQFLIQYYNGEERAKGNILERFSAQQFPDLHSELNLSSLELGDSALYFCASSVVGLNTEAFFGQGTRLTVV.

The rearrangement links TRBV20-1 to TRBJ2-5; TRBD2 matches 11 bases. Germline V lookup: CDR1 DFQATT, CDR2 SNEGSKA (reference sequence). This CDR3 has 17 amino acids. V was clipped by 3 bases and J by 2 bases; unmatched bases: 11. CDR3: CSASGLAGGRIQETQYF. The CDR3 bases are TGCAGTGCTAGTGGATTAGCGGGGGGGCGGATTCAAGAGACCCAGTACTTC.

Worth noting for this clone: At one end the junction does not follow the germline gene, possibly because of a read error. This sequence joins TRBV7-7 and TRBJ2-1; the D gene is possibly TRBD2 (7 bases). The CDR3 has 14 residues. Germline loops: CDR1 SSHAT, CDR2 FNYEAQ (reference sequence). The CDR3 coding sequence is TGTGCTAGCAGCTTATCGGGGGGCGGCGATGAGCAGTTCTTC. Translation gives CASSLSGGGDEQFF.

The CDR3 protein is CASLTPTGEKLFF. In DNA, the CDR3 is TGTGCCAGCCTTACCCCGACCGGGGAAAAACTGTTTTTT. V and J are TRBV6-5 and TRBJ1-4; D unresolved. The germline V and J ends were trimmed by 8 bases and 8 bases, with 15 bases remaining between them. The CDR3 extends over 13 amino acids. Germline loops: CDR1 MNHEY, CDR2 SVGAGI.

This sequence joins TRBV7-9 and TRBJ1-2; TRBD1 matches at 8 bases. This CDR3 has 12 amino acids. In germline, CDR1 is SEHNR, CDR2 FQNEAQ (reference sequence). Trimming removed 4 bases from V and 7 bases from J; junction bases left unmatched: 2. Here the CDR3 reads CASSSDRGGYTF. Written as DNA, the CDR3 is TGTGCCAGCAGCTCAGACAGGGGTGGCTACACCTTC.

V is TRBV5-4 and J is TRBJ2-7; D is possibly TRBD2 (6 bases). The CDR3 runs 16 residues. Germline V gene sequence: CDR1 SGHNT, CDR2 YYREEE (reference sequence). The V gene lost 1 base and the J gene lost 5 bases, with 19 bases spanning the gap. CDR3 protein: CASSLKRQGGLDEQYF. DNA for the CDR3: TGTGCCAGCAGCTTGAAAAGGCAGGGAGGCCTCGACGAGCAGTACTTC.

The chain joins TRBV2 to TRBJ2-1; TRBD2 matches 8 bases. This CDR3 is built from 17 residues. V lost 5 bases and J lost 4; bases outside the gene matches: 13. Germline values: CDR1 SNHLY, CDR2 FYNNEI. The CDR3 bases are TGTGCCAGCAGTCCCCCCGGGAGCGCGGGAGGATACAATGAGCAGTTCTTC. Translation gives CASSPPGSAGGYNEQFF.

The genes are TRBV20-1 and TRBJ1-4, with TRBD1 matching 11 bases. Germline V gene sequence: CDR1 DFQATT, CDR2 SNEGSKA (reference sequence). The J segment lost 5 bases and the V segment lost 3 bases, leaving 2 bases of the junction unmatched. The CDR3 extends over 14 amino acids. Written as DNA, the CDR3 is TGCAGTGCTAGTGGGGACAGGGGGAATGAAAAACTGTTTTTT. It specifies CSASGDRGNEKLFF.

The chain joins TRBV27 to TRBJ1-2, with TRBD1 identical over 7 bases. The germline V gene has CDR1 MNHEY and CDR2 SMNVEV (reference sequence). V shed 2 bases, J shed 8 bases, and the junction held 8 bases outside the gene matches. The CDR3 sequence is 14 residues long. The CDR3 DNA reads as TGTGCCAGCAGTTTAAAGGGGGCGTTAAGCGGCTACACCTTC. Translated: CASSLKGALSGYTF.

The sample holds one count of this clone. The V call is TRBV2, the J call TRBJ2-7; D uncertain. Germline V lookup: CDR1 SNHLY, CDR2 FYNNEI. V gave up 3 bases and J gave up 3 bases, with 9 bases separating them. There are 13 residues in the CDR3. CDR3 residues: CASSDDTRYEQYF. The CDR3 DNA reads TGTGCCAGCAGTGACGATACGCGCTACGAGCAGTACTTC.